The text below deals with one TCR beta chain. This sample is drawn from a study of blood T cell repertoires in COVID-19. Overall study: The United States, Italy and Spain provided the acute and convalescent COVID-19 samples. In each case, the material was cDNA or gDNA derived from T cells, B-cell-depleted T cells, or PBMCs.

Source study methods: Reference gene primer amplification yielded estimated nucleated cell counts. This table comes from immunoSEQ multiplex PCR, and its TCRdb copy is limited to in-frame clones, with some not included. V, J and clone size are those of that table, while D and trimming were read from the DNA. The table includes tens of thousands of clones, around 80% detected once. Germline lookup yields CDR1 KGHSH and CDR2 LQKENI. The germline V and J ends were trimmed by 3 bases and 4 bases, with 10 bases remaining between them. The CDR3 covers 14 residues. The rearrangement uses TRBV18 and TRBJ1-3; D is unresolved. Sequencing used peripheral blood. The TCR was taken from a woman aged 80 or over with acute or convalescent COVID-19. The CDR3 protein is CASSPSPLGNTIYF. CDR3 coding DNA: TGTGCCAGCTCACCTTCACCACTGGGAAACACCATATATTTT.